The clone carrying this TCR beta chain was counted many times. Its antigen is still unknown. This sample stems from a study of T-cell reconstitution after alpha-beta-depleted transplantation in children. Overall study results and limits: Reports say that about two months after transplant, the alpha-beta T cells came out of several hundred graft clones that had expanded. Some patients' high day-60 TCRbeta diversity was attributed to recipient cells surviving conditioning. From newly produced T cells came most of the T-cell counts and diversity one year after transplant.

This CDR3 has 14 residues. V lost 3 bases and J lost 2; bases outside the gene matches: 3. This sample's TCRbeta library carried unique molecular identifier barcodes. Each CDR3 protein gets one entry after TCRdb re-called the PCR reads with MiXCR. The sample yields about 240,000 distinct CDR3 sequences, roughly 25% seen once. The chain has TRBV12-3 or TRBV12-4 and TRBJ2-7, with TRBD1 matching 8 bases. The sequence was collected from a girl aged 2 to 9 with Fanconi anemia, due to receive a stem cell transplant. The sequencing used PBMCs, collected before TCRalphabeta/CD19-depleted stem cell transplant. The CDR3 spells CASSFGTGTYEQYF. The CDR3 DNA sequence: TGTGCCAGCAGTTTTGGGACAGGAACCTACGAGCAGTACTTC.